These 13 T cell receptor beta chains came from one sample sequenced in a study of beta chain features in type 1 diabetes. Sequencing targeted expressed TCRB transcripts, as all isolated RNA had been reverse transcribed. Data came from immunoSEQ multiplex PCR; TCRdb stores just in-frame clones and leaves some out. The table shows fewer than 900,000 clones, with roughly a sixth occurring only once. Sequencing input: naive CD4+ T cells from blood. Receptors originate from a woman between 18 and 30 years old in good health.

The V call is TRBV6-5, the J call TRBJ2-5, with TRBD2 identical over 10 bases. Germline CDR1 MNHEY, CDR2 SVGAGI. The CDR3 consists of 16 residues. Trimming took 1 base from V and 5 from J; bases not matched to a gene: 7. The CDR3 sequence: CASSYLSSGSGETQYF. The DNA of the CDR3 is TGTGCCAGCAGTTACTTGTCTAGCGGGAGTGGGGAGACCCAGTACTTC.

This clone was observed a handful of times. This sample also contains other DNA sequences that code for the same CDR3. The CDR3 DNA reads as TGTGCCAGTAGTATTCCCTCCACAGATACGCAGTATTTT. This sequence encodes CASSIPSTDTQYF. This chain links TRBV19 with TRBJ2-3; D gene uncertain. The CDR3 has 13 amino acids. Germline V gene lookup returns CDR1 LNHDA and CDR2 SQIVND (reference sequence). The V and J ends lost 3 bases and 2 bases respectively, with 6 bases between them.

About this clone itself: Relative to the germline gene, one junction end is altered; a read error may explain this. The J gene is TRBJ1-2, the V gene TRBV6-1; D may be TRBD1 (6 bases). Germline lookup yields CDR1 MNHNS and CDR2 SASEGT. This CDR3 spans 13 amino acids. DNA for the CDR3: TGTGCCAGCAGGGAAGGGGGGGCAATCGGCTACACCTTC. It is translated as CASREGGAIGYTF.

This clone showed up just a few times. V usage is TRBV14 and J usage is TRBJ2-3; maybe TRBD1 (5 bases). The V gene's germline CDR1 is SGHDN and CDR2 FVKESK. This CDR3 has 14 amino acids. V lost 6 bases, J lost 2 bases, and 12 bases lay in between. CDR3 region: CASRHSGSTDTQYF. CDR3 nucleotide sequence: TGTGCCAGCAGGCATTCAGGGTCCACAGATACGCAGTATTTT.

The table lists this clone with a few counts. The chain employs TRBV5-4 and TRBJ2-1; 10 nucleotides align to TRBD2. The length of the CDR3 is 16 residues. After removal of 3 bases from V and 3 bases from J, the junction contained 6 bases not matched to a gene. Germline lookup yields CDR1 SGHNT and CDR2 YYREEE (reference sequence). CDR3 loop: CASSSPSGRVYNEQFF. The CDR3 DNA reads TGTGCCAGCAGCTCCCCAAGCGGGAGGGTCTACAATGAGCAGTTCTTC.

This clone was seen a handful of times. The chain joins TRBV2 to TRBJ2-1; D is ambiguous. The germline gives CDR1 SNHLY, CDR2 FYNNEI. V lost 6 bases and J lost 5, with 2 bases in between. CDR3 length equals 10 residues. The CDR3: CASRDNEQFF. The CDR3 DNA is TGTGCCAGCAGAGACAATGAGCAGTTCTTC.

This clone was observed at least ten times. The genes are TRBV2 and TRBJ2-4, with 7 bases aligning to TRBD2. Germline values: CDR1 SNHLY, CDR2 FYNNEI. This CDR3 is built from 11 residues. The ends lost 8 bases at V and 6 bases at J; junction bases unmatched: 1. The CDR3 is CASGRGNIQYF. The DNA for the CDR3 is TGTGCCAGCGGGAGGGGAAACATTCAGTACTTC.

This clone was counted a few times. Written as DNA, the CDR3 is TGTGCCAGCTCACCACCACCGGGAGGGCCGGTTGAGCAGTTCTTC. It yields the protein CASSPPPGGPVEQFF. V and J are TRBV18 and TRBJ2-1; 8 bases map to TRBD2. Germline assignment: CDR1 KGHSH and CDR2 LQKENI. V shed 0 bases, J shed 9 bases, and the junction held 7 bases outside the gene matches. The CDR3 sequence is 15 residues long.

The table lists this clone with a few counts. The chain carries TRBV7-9 and TRBJ2-2, with D hard to call. Germline loops: CDR1 SEHNR, CDR2 FQNEAQ (reference sequence). The CDR3 is made up of 14 amino acids. The V end lost 4 bases, the J end lost 3 bases, and 9 bases lay between the germline ends. CDR3 amino acids: CASSWESDTGELFF. As DNA, the CDR3 is TGTGCCAGCAGCTGGGAATCCGACACCGGGGAGCTGTTTTTT.

This clone was detected a few times. The chain uses TRBV7-3 and TRBJ2-1; D call uncertain. Germline loops: CDR1 SGHTA, CDR2 FQGTGA. The CDR3 is made up of 14 amino acids. The V end was cut by 4 bases, the J end by 0 bases, with 7 bases between. CDR3 protein: CASSSLGSYNEQFF. Here the CDR3 DNA reads TGTGCCAGCAGCTCTCTGGGCTCCTACAATGAGCAGTTCTTC.

A note on this clone: The sample holds other DNA sequences that translate to the same CDR3. The chain employs TRBV27 and TRBJ2-7; TRBD1 agrees at 7 bases. There are 13 residues in the CDR3. V trimming: 5 bases; J trimming: 5 bases; junction bases outside the gene matches: 6. In germline, CDR1 is MNHEY, CDR2 SMNVEV (reference sequence). The CDR3 sequence is CASSPRQGHEQYF. CDR3 nucleotides: TGTGCCAGCAGTCCACGACAGGGCCACGAGCAGTACTTC.

This clone was found a few times. This sequence joins TRBV6-6 and TRBJ2-1, with 8 bases aligning to TRBD2. Trimming removed 2 bases from V and 3 bases from J; junction bases left unmatched: 6. CDR1 and CDR2 from the germline V gene are MNHNY and SVGAGI (reference sequence). CDR3 length: 16 residues. This chain's CDR3 is CASSYPASGHYNEQFF. In nucleotides, the CDR3 is TGTGCCAGCAGTTACCCGGCTAGCGGGCACTACAATGAGCAGTTCTTC.

This clone was recorded a few times. V is TRBV6-6 and J is TRBJ2-1, with a weak D call TRBD1 (6 bases). Trimming removed 7 bases from V and 6 bases from J, with 10 bases in between. The CDR3 runs to 12 residues. Germline V gene sequence: CDR1 MNHNY, CDR2 SVGAGI (reference sequence). The CDR3 coding sequence is TGTGCCAGCAACGACAGGCCCAATGAGCAGTTCTTC. It encodes CASNDRPNEQFF.